This TCR beta chain came from a study of beta chain features in type 1 diabetes. Study findings and constraints: HLA influence on TCRB rearrangement stayed unresolved here.

All of the isolated RNA was reverse transcribed, so expressed TCRB transcripts were sequenced. Deep immunoSEQ sequencing covered naive, central memory and regulatory T cell samples. TCRdb keeps only in-frame clones here, not all; method: immunoSEQ multiplex PCR. The table includes 240,000 or so clones, 25% to 35% detected once. Germline assignment: CDR1 MNHNS and CDR2 SASEGT. V was pared by 2 bases and J by 2 bases, with 16 bases between. The CDR3 is made up of 17 amino acids. To note about this clone: The target antigen is unknown.

The sample taken for sequencing was central memory CD4+ T cells from blood. This sequence originates from a man younger than 45 in good health. This rearrangement joins TRBV6-1 to TRBJ2-1, with D perhaps TRBD2 (7 bases). The CDR3 is CASSELGGGFTYNEQFF. For the CDR3, the DNA is TGTGCCAGCAGTGAATTGGGCGGGGGCTTCACCTACAATGAGCAGTTCTTC.